These 17 T cell receptor beta chains originate from one sample sequenced in a study of TIL therapy for anti-PD-1-resistant metastatic lung cancer. The libraries were made with immunoSEQ v3. The protocol was immunoSEQ multiplex PCR, while the TCRdb copy is restricted to in-frame clones and leaves out a portion. Among 45,000 to 60,000 clones, 65% to 80% were seen once, and the ten largest hold about 5%. Time point specified: pre-treatment sample, taken before nivolumab and TIL therapy. This specimen was blood, taken at baseline. These receptors were taken from a woman between 30 and 79 years old with non-small cell lung cancer.

This chain joins TRBV6-6 and TRBJ1-2; 7 bases are a match to TRBD1. V shed 5 bases, J shed 1 base, and the junction held 4 bases outside the gene matches. In germline, CDR1 is MNHNY, CDR2 SVGAGI (reference sequence). The CDR3 consists of 14 residues. Written as DNA, the CDR3 is TGTGCCAGCAGTCGGGACAGCTATAACTATGGCTACACCTTC. Its protein is CASSRDSYNYGYTF.

This clone was seen just once. The chain combines TRBV10-1 with TRBJ2-3, with D perhaps matching TRBD2 (6 bases). Trimming removed 2 bases at V and 1 base at J, with 13 bases between. The CDR3 sequence is 16 residues long. Germline V gene data show CDR1 as WNHNN and CDR2 as SYGVQD (reference sequence). The CDR3 coding sequence is TGCGCCAGCAGTGAGATGGGGGAGGAAGGCACAGATACGCAGTATTTT. It yields the protein CASSEMGEEGTDTQYF.

The chain employs TRBV2 and TRBJ2-1; TRBD1 might be the D (6 bases). CDR1 and CDR2 (germline): SNHLY, FYNNEI. The CDR3 extends over 15 amino acids. With 4 bases removed from V and 4 bases from J, the gap between germline ends came to 14 bases. CDR3 in amino acids: CASSAGALLYNEQFF. In DNA form, the CDR3 reads TGTGCCAGCAGTGCAGGGGCGCTCCTATACAATGAGCAGTTCTTC.

This chain uses TRBV5-1 with TRBJ1-2; 8 bases align to TRBD1. V gave up 5 bases and J gave up 3 bases; unmatched junction bases: 3. From germline, CDR1 is SGHRS and CDR2 YFSETQ. CDR3 length equals 13 residues. For the CDR3, the DNA is TGCGCCAGCAGTTCGACAGGGGACTATGGCTACACCTTC. It yields the protein CASSSTGDYGYTF. Complete variable domain (other parts from reference TRBV5-1 and TRBJ1-2): KAGVTQTPRYLIKTRGQQVTLSCSPISGHRSVSWYQQTPGQGLQFLFEYFSETQRNKGNFPGRFSGRQFSNSRSEMNVSTLELGDSALYLCASSSTGDYGYTFGSGTRLTVV.

This chain uses TRBV19 with TRBJ2-2; TRBD1 aligns across 7 bases. The germline CDR1 and CDR2 sequences are LNHDA and SQIVND (reference sequence). The CDR3 runs to 14 residues. V gave up 8 bases and J gave up 4 bases; unmatched junction bases: 7. The CDR3 DNA is TGTGCCAGTCTCAACAGGGGTGGCACCGGGGAGCTGTTTTTT. This encodes CASLNRGGTGELFF.

The chain employs TRBV7-2 and TRBJ2-1, with TRBD2 matching 8 bases. Trimming at V came to 2 bases and at J to 0 bases, leaving 6 bases not matched to a gene. Germline CDR1 and CDR2: SGHTA and FQGNSA. This CDR3 is 17 amino acids long. CDR3: CASSLPERGGSYNEQFF. In DNA form, the CDR3 reads TGTGCCAGCAGCTTACCTGAACGGGGGGGCTCCTACAATGAGCAGTTCTTC.

The chain is built from TRBV19 and TRBJ2-1; the D is unclear. V lost 4 bases to trimming and J lost 6 bases, with 7 bases between them. The V gene's germline CDR1 is LNHDA and CDR2 SQIVND (reference sequence). This CDR3 is built from 12 residues. This chain's CDR3 is CASSSLSNEQFF. The CDR3 DNA follows: TGTGCCAGTAGTAGCCTCTCCAATGAGCAGTTCTTC.

The rearrangement joins TRBV5-3 to TRBJ1-5; D perhaps matches TRBD1 (6 bases). TRBV5-3 is placed among ORFs of uncertain function. The CDR3 has 15 residues. V was trimmed by 8 bases and J by 4 bases, leaving 19 bases between them. CDR3 loop: CASKLGGNLNQPQHF. DNA for the CDR3: TGTGCCAGTAAATTAGGGGGAAACCTTAATCAGCCCCAGCATTTT.

The chain employs TRBV5-8 and TRBJ1-5; 7 bases match TRBD1. Germline V CDR1 and CDR2: SGHTS, YDEGEE. Trimming at V came to 4 bases and at J to 6 bases, leaving 16 bases not matched to a gene. The CDR3 is 17 amino acids. CDR3 sequence: CASSKDKRQGAGQPQHF. The CDR3 coding sequence is TGTGCCAGCAGCAAAGATAAACGACAGGGTGCTGGTCAGCCCCAGCATTTT.

The chain recombines TRBV29-1 with TRBJ2-3; D remains ambiguous. This CDR3 region has 12 residues. The V gene lost 4 bases and the J gene lost 2 bases, with 7 bases spanning the gap. The V gene's germline CDR1 is SQVTM and CDR2 ANQGSEA. The DNA of the CDR3 is TGCAGCGTTGCTGAATTCACAGATACGCAGTATTTT. The encoded protein is CSVAEFTDTQYF.

The V and J genes are TRBV6-5 and TRBJ1-1; D unclear. The CDR3 runs 13 residues. V gave up 0 bases and J gave up 3 bases, with 5 bases separating them. The germline V gene encodes CDR1 MNHEY and CDR2 SVGAGI. DNA of the CDR3: TGTGCCAGCAGTTACTCCCCTTACACTGAAGCTTTCTTT. Translated: CASSYSPYTEAFF.

This clone was seen only a few times. V is TRBV9 and J is TRBJ2-6; D gene unclear. Germline assignment: CDR1 SGDLS and CDR2 YYNGEE. This CDR3 region has 14 residues. Trimming stripped 2 bases from V and 0 bases from J, with 3 bases between. The CDR3 sequence is CASSVLSGANVLTF. The CDR3 DNA follows: TGTGCCAGCAGCGTTCTCTCTGGGGCCAACGTCCTGACTTTC.

V is TRBV6-5 and J is TRBJ1-2; a weak D match, TRBD1 (6 bases). The germline gives CDR1 MNHEY, CDR2 SVGAGI. The V and J ends lost 6 bases and 6 bases respectively, with 14 bases between them. This CDR3 has 13 amino acids. The CDR3 DNA follows: TGTGCCAGCAGCCCCGGCAGGGGTGATGGCTACACCTTC. It specifies CASSPGRGDGYTF.

By its share, this clone is medium-sized. This chain uses TRBV5-6 with TRBJ2-7, with unresolved D. V was shortened by 2 bases and J by 0 bases, with 6 bases between the two germline ends. The germline gives CDR1 SGHDT, CDR2 YYEEEE. This CDR3 region has 13 residues. The CDR3, as DNA: TGTGCCAGCAGCTTCGGTTACTCCTACGAGCAGTACTTC. This gives the protein CASSFGYSYEQYF.

The V and J genes are TRBV7-2 and TRBJ2-1, with no clear D. This CDR3 comprises 16 residues. V lost 5 bases to trimming and J lost 0 bases, with 14 bases between them. From germline, CDR1 is SGHTA and CDR2 FQGNSA. CDR3 nucleotides: TGTGCCAGCAGCCGCGGTGGCGGCCTCTCCTACAATGAGCAGTTCTTC. This codes for CASSRGGGLSYNEQFF. The complete variable domain, with remaining parts taken from reference TRBV7-2 and TRBJ2-1, reads GAGVSQSPSNKVTEKGKDVELRCDPISGHTALYWYRQSLGQGLEFLIYFQGNSAPDKSGLPSDRFSAERTGGSVSTLTIQRTQQEDSAVYLCASSRGGGLSYNEQFFGPGTRLTVL.

Only one count was recorded for this clone. The genes are TRBV27 and TRBJ2-7, with D perhaps matching TRBD1 (5 bases). CDR3 length: 14 residues. Germline V gives CDR1 MNHEY, CDR2 SMNVEV (reference sequence). V was clipped by 4 bases and J by 3 bases, with 13 bases between them. CDR3 DNA sequence: TGTGCCAGCAGTTCAACGCGACAGAGCTACGAGCAGTACTTC. Translating it yields CASSSTRQSYEQYF.

This chain joins TRBV7-3 and TRBJ1-2; D is possibly TRBD1 (5 bases). Trimming stripped 6 bases from V and 0 bases from J, with 17 bases between. The germline gives CDR1 SGHTA, CDR2 FQGTGA. The CDR3 length is 16 residues. The CDR3 DNA is TGTGCCAGCAGTCCTCCGGGGGGACGGACTAACTATGGCTACACCTTC. This codes for CASSPPGGRTNYGYTF.